These 27 T cell receptor beta chains were all obtained from the same sample, sequenced in a study of T cell responses to AZD1222 COVID-19 vaccine. Produced via immunoSEQ multiplex PCR; TCRdb's table is partial and in-frame only. This repertoire shows some 200,000 clones, more than 75% found once; its top ten account for 20% to 30%. The sequencing here drew on peripheral blood, taken 28 days after the second AZD1222 dose. All receptors derive from an adult who received the AZD1222 COVID-19 vaccine.

The chain links TRBV7-3 to TRBJ2-7; 8 nucleotides match TRBD1. CDR3 length equals 14 residues. J was trimmed by 1 base and V by 4 bases; bases with no gene match: 3. CDR1 SGHTA and CDR2 FQGTGA come from the germline V gene. The CDR3 nucleotides read TGTGCCAGCAGCTCGGACAGGGATTCCTACGAGCAGTACTTC. This translates into CASSSDRDSYEQYF.

The CDR3 reads CASSSTSGVPFYEQYF. The CDR3 region has the DNA TGTGCCAGCAGCTCGACTAGCGGGGTACCATTCTACGAGCAGTACTTC. This chain links TRBV5-6 with TRBJ2-7; 11 nucleotides line up with TRBD2. The junction had 8 bases not matched to a gene; V was cut back by 3 bases and J by 3 bases. Germline V gene sequence: CDR1 SGHDT, CDR2 YYEEEE. The CDR3 has 16 amino acids. Variable domain in full (rest from reference TRBV5-6 and TRBJ2-7): DAGVTQSPTHLIKTRGQQVTLRCSPKSGHDTVSWYQQALGQGPQFIFQYYEEEERQRGNFPDRFSGHQFPNYSSELNVNALLLGDSALYLCASSSTSGVPFYEQYFGPGTRLTVT.

The chain couples TRBV9 to TRBJ2-1; 13 bases line up with TRBD2. The V gene end was trimmed by 4 bases and the J gene end by 8 bases; junction bases not matched to a gene: 15. This CDR3 region has 18 residues. The germline gives CDR1 SGDLS, CDR2 YYNGEE. The CDR3 bases are TGTGCCAGCAGCCCAACTAGCGGGAGGGCCAGAGGTATGTATGAGCAGTTCTTC. This gives the protein CASSPTSGRARGMYEQFF.

The DNA of the CDR3 is TGTGCCAGCAGTTTAAAGCCCCCCGGACTTACCTTAGCCGCTAGCACAGATACGCAGTATTTT. This sequence encodes CASSLKPPGLTLAASTDTQYF. J is TRBJ2-3 and V is TRBV27; possibly TRBD2 for D (5 bases). This CDR3 is 21 amino acids long. V gave up 2 bases and J gave up 0 bases, with 27 bases separating them. Germline values: CDR1 MNHEY, CDR2 SMNVEV (reference sequence).

This sequence joins TRBV24-1 and TRBJ2-5, with D hard to call. There are 17 residues in the CDR3. Germline V gene data show CDR1 as KGHDR and CDR2 as SFDVKD. The V end lost 0 bases, the J end lost 4 bases, and 17 bases lay between the germline ends. CDR3 loop: CATSDLTQPLQVETQYF. In nucleotides, the CDR3 is TGTGCCACCAGTGATTTGACCCAGCCCCTACAAGTAGAGACCCAGTACTTC.

The chain employs TRBV5-6 and TRBJ2-5, with TRBD1 identical over 8 bases. Germline lookup yields CDR1 SGHDT and CDR2 YYEEEE. The CDR3 has 16 residues. V shed 3 bases and J 2 bases; nucleotides not matched to a gene: 9. CDR3 sequence: CASSSAEQGVQETQYF. As DNA, the CDR3 is TGTGCCAGCAGCTCAGCCGAACAGGGGGTACAAGAGACCCAGTACTTC.

The genes are TRBV5-1 and TRBJ1-4, with TRBD1 matching 11 bases. There are 16 residues in the CDR3. Germline loops: CDR1 SGHRS, CDR2 YFSETQ. Trimming cost V 2 bases and J 3 bases; bases outside gene matches: 3. The CDR3 loop is CASSFGQGAPNEKLFF. The CDR3 nucleotides read TGCGCCAGCAGCTTTGGACAGGGGGCCCCTAATGAAAAACTGTTTTTT.

This sequence joins TRBV28 and TRBJ2-4, with a possible D match to TRBD1 (6 bases). V lost 1 base and J lost 9, with 10 bases in between. The CDR3 consists of 13 residues. The germline CDR1 and CDR2 sequences are MDHEN and SYDVKM. CDR3: CASSLSGDGIQYF. DNA for the CDR3: TGTGCCAGCAGTTTATCAGGGGATGGCATTCAGTACTTC.

This clone was observed a few times. V and J are TRBV5-1 and TRBJ2-5; possible D gene TRBD2, 5 bases. Germline CDR1 SGHRS, CDR2 YFSETQ. CDR3 size: 13 residues. V was trimmed by 7 bases and J by 5 bases, leaving 15 bases between them. This chain's CDR3 is CASFATGRETQYF. The CDR3 coding sequence is TGCGCCAGCTTCGCAACGGGAAGGGAGACCCAGTACTTC. The variable domain in full, with the rest retrieved from reference TRBV5-1 and TRBJ2-5, is KAGVTQTPRYLIKTRGQQVTLSCSPISGHRSVSWYQQTPGQGLQFLFEYFSETQRNKGNFPGRFSGRQFSNSRSEMNVSTLELGDSALYLCASFATGRETQYFGPGTRLLVL.

The chain uses TRBV7-2 and TRBJ2-7; possible D gene TRBD1, 6 bases. Germline CDR1 reads SGHTA; CDR2 reads FQGNSA. This CDR3 is 14 amino acids long. The V and J ends lost 3 bases and 6 bases respectively, with 15 bases between them. The CDR3 loop reads CASSFQTGKAEQYF. Written as DNA, the CDR3 is TGTGCCAGCAGCTTTCAAACAGGGAAGGCCGAGCAGTACTTC. Combining the CDR3 with reference TRBV7-2 and TRBJ2-7 gives the whole variable domain GAGVSQSPSNKVTEKGKDVELRCDPISGHTALYWYRQSLGQGLEFLIYFQGNSAPDKSGLPSDRFSAERTGGSVSTLTIQRTQQEDSAVYLCASSFQTGKAEQYFGPGTRLTVT.

Here the CDR3 DNA reads TGTGCCAGCAGTTACTCCGGGACCGGGCCCCCCACTGAAGCTTTCTTT. It is translated as CASSYSGTGPPTEAFF. The chain recombines TRBV6-5 with TRBJ1-1; D may be TRBD1 (5 bases). Trimming pared 0 bases from V and 4 bases from J, leaving 15 bases between. The CDR3 runs 16 residues. Per the germline V gene, CDR1 is MNHEY and CDR2 is SVGAGI.

The chain employs TRBV7-8 and TRBJ2-2; D possibly matches TRBD1 or TRBD2 (5 bases each). The ends were cut back, 4 bases at V and 0 bases at J, with 15 bases in the middle. This CDR3 has 17 amino acids. CDR1 is SGHVS, CDR2 FQNEAQ, per germline. The CDR3 DNA reads as TGTGCCAGCAGCTCTCGGGGAAGGGGAGCGAACACCGGGGAGCTGTTTTTT. Translating gives CASSSRGRGANTGELFF.

With regard to this clone: Other nucleotide sequences in the sample specify the same CDR3. V and J are TRBV28 and TRBJ2-7; 8 bases are a match to TRBD2. The CDR3 runs 14 residues. Trimming removed 1 base from V and 3 bases from J; junction bases left unmatched: 2. Germline V gives CDR1 MDHEN, CDR2 SYDVKM. CDR3 bases: TGTGCCAGCAGTTTATCCGGGAGGGGCTACGAGCAGTACTTC. This translates into CASSLSGRGYEQYF.

The chain uses TRBV28 and TRBJ2-3; 10 bases line up with TRBD1. Unmatched junction bases numbered 11, after V lost 8 bases and J lost 3 bases. The CDR3 covers 16 residues. Germline V gene lookup returns CDR1 MDHEN and CDR2 SYDVKM. The CDR3 region has the DNA TGTGCCAGCTTCCGCTCCGGGACAGGGGTTACAGATACGCAGTATTTT. Translation: CASFRSGTGVTDTQYF.

V is TRBV2 and J is TRBJ1-2, with 7 bases identical to TRBD1. Germline V gives CDR1 SNHLY, CDR2 FYNNEI. This CDR3 spans 13 amino acids. J was trimmed by 7 bases and V by 6 bases; bases with no gene match: 8. The CDR3 spells CASRADRDGGYTF. The CDR3, as DNA: TGTGCCAGCAGGGCCGACAGGGACGGTGGCTACACCTTC.

A few counts support this clone. The chain couples TRBV29-1 to TRBJ2-1, with 12 bases aligning to TRBD1. V trimming: 0 bases; J trimming: 1 base; junction bases outside the gene matches: 7. Germline CDR1 reads SQVTM; CDR2 reads ANQGSEA. This CDR3 spans 18 amino acids. CDR3 sequence reads: CSVEEFGGQGASYNEQFF. The CDR3 nucleotides read TGCAGCGTTGAAGAATTCGGGGGACAGGGGGCTTCCTACAATGAGCAGTTCTTC.

The chain recombines TRBV6-2 or TRBV6-3 with TRBJ1-2; D might be TRBD1 (6 bases). The CDR3 has 15 amino acids. The germline gives CDR1 MNHEY, CDR2 SVGEGT. V was trimmed by 0 bases and J by 2 bases, leaving 10 bases between them. Here the CDR3 DNA reads TGTGCCAGCAGTTACTCGAAGGGGACAAACTATGGCTACACCTTC. This translates into CASSYSKGTNYGYTF.

The chain recombines TRBV28 with TRBJ1-2, with 9 bases matching TRBD1. Germline values: CDR1 MDHEN, CDR2 SYDVKM. The CDR3 runs to 15 residues. V gave up 4 bases and J gave up 2 bases; unmatched junction bases: 5. This CDR3 reads CASSSSGTGNYGYTF. CDR3 bases: TGTGCCAGCAGTTCTTCCGGGACAGGGAACTATGGCTACACCTTC.

The chain carries TRBV27 and TRBJ1-3; no clear D. CDR1 and CDR2 (germline): MNHEY, SMNVEV (reference sequence). V lost 3 bases to trimming and J lost 0 bases, with 9 bases between them. This CDR3 is 15 amino acids long. This CDR3 is CASSFTANSGNTIYF. The CDR3 DNA reads as TGTGCCAGCAGTTTCACGGCGAACTCTGGAAACACCATATATTTT.

V gene TRBV7-3 combines with J gene TRBJ1-1; 7 nucleotides line up with TRBD1. The CDR3 spans 15 residues. V shed 1 base, J shed 0 bases, and the junction held 2 bases outside the gene matches. Germline CDR1 is SGHTA and CDR2 is FQGTGA. As DNA, the CDR3 is TGTGCCAGCAGCTTAATGGGACAGATGAACACTGAAGCTTTCTTT. Amino acid sequence: CASSLMGQMNTEAFF. Drawing the rest from reference TRBV7-3 and TRBJ1-1, the complete variable domain is GAGVSQTPSNKVTEKGKYVELRCDPISGHTALYWYRQSLGQGPEFLIYFQGTGAADDSGLPNDRFFAVRPEGSVSTLKIQRTERGDSAVYLCASSLMGQMNTEAFFGQGTRLTVV.

Note on this clone: A junction end diverges from the germline sequence, so it may reflect a read error. This chain connects TRBV7-7 to TRBJ2-5; D remains unclear. Germline values: CDR1 SSHAT, CDR2 FNYEAQ (reference sequence). CDR3 size: 14 residues. The CDR3 sequence is CASSLQEGQETQYF. The CDR3, as DNA: TGTGCTAGCAGCTTACAAGAAGGCCAAGAGACCCAGTACTTC.

V usage is TRBV28 and J usage is TRBJ1-6, with 10 bases that match TRBD1. CDR1 and CDR2 (germline): MDHEN, SYDVKM. V trimming: 6 bases; J trimming: 10 bases; junction bases outside the gene matches: 6. The CDR3 spans 14 residues. CDR3 region: CASRGTGERSPLHF. As DNA, the CDR3 is TGTGCCAGCAGGGGGACAGGGGAGAGGTCACCCCTCCACTTT.

The chain has TRBV7-9 and TRBJ1-5; 8 bases map to TRBD1. CDR1 SEHNR and CDR2 FQNEAQ come from the germline V gene (reference sequence). V lost 4 bases, J lost 2 bases, and 4 bases stayed unmatched. The length of the CDR3 is 15 residues. CDR3 amino acids: CASSSTGVGNQPQHF. CDR3 sequence (DNA): TGTGCCAGCAGCTCGACAGGGGTGGGCAATCAGCCCCAGCATTTT.

The rearrangement uses TRBV2 and TRBJ2-7; D is possibly TRBD2 (6 bases). The germline CDR1 and CDR2 sequences are SNHLY and FYNNEI. V dropped 7 bases and J dropped 5 bases, with 18 bases sitting between them. CDR3 length equals 14 residues. The CDR3 DNA follows: TGTGCCAGCAATGGGGACTCACCAGCGGACGAGCAGTACTTC. As protein: CASNGDSPADEQYF.

The CDR3 is CASSYMAGGTEAFF. For the CDR3, the DNA is TGTGCCAGCAGTTACATGGCAGGGGGCACTGAAGCTTTCTTT. V and J are TRBV6-2 or TRBV6-3 and TRBJ1-1, with 7 bases matching TRBD1. This CDR3 is 14 amino acids long. CDR1 is MNHEY, CDR2 SVGEGT, per germline. Trimming removed 2 bases from V and 4 bases from J; junction bases left unmatched: 4.

The V gene is TRBV29-1, the J gene TRBJ1-1, with a tentative D call TRBD1 (5 bases). Trimming left V 4 bases short and J 10 bases short, with 13 bases between. The germline CDR1 and CDR2 sequences are SQVTM and ANQGSEA. The CDR3 consists of 11 residues. The CDR3 DNA reads as TGCAGCGTTGGGGACGGCGTGAGAGCTTTCTTT. Its translation: CSVGDGVRAFF.

The chain carries TRBV30 and TRBJ2-3; 8 bases are shared with TRBD2. CDR3 length: 14 residues. From germline, CDR1 is GTSNPN and CDR2 SVGIG (reference sequence). With 0 bases clipped from V and 5 bases from J, the junction kept 4 bases outside the gene matches. The CDR3 spells CAWSVSGSRDTQYF. CDR3 DNA sequence: TGTGCCTGGAGTGTAAGCGGGAGTAGAGATACGCAGTATTTT.